Below are 4 T cell receptor beta chains sequenced from a single sample in a study of technical replicates of blood from a few donors. Data came from immunoSEQ multiplex PCR; TCRdb stores just in-frame clones and leaves some out. The table includes over 70,000 clones, 95% detected once. The sequenced material came from T cells isolated from PBMCs. The receptors originated from a human donor in good health.

J is TRBJ1-1 and V is TRBV6-5; D ambiguous. This CDR3 comprises 11 residues. CDR1 is MNHEY and CDR2 is SVGAGI in the germline V gene. The V gene lost 8 bases and the J gene lost 2 bases, with 6 bases spanning the gap. CDR3 bases: TGTGCCAGCCAGAAAAACACTGAAGCTTTCTTT. Residues: CASQKNTEAFF.

J is TRBJ2-1 and V is TRBV7-6, with 11 bases matching TRBD2. The CDR3 has 14 amino acids. The germline V gene has CDR1 SGHVS and CDR2 FNYEAQ. Germline trimming cut 5 bases from V and 5 bases from J; bases unmatched to any gene: 2. CDR3 loop: CASSRLAGNNEQFF. The CDR3 DNA follows: TGTGCCAGCAGCCGACTAGCGGGGAACAATGAGCAGTTCTTC.

The V gene is TRBV7-9, the J gene TRBJ2-7; no firm D call. V lost 5 bases and J 2 bases, leaving 16 bases between the germline ends. Germline V gives CDR1 SEHNR, CDR2 FQNEAQ (reference sequence). CDR3 size: 15 residues. The CDR3 DNA follows: TGTGCCAGCAGCCTGTATCCGGCGGATACCTACGAGCAGTACTTC. This sequence encodes CASSLYPADTYEQYF.

This clone was seen only once. The gene calls are TRBV6-1 and TRBJ1-1, with D hard to call. V lost 4 bases and J 0 bases, leaving 9 bases between the germline ends. The CDR3 covers 14 residues. Germline loops: CDR1 MNHNS, CDR2 SASEGT. The CDR3 loop is CASSVWQMNTEAFF. CDR3 in DNA: TGTGCCAGCAGTGTGTGGCAAATGAACACTGAAGCTTTCTTT.